This T cell receptor (beta chain) was identified in a study of blood T cell repertoires in COVID-19. The overall study: Sources were T cells, B-cell-depleted T cells, or PBMCs; the material itself was cDNA or gDNA.

Authors' analysis steps: Cell counts per sample came from amplifying reference gene primers. Clones were read by immunoSEQ multiplex PCR, and TCRdb kept only the in-frame ones, dropping some. The V and J calls and the clone size are those of that table, but D and trimming were determined from the DNA. The sample includes about 270,000 clones, 81% of them seen just once. V lost 4 bases to trimming and J lost 4 bases; unmatched junction nucleotides: 12. Per germline, CDR1 SGHTS and CDR2 YDEGEE. CDR3 size: 17 residues. V is TRBV5-8 and J is TRBJ1-4; 8 nucleotides agree with TRBD1. The sequence came from a woman in her sixties with active or convalescent COVID-19. The sequencing sample was made of peripheral blood. The CDR3: CASSPDRDVGGNEKLFF. As DNA, the CDR3 is TGTGCCAGCAGCCCGGACAGGGATGTGGGGGGTAATGAAAAACTGTTTTTT.